What follows describes a single T cell receptor beta chain. As yet, its antigen is unknown. This specimen belongs to a study of cytomegalovirus exposure and HLA in healthy donors. Study-level information: Of some 400 genotyped donors, around 86% grouped in the Caucasian-associated ancestry cluster. Overall study findings and caveats: The dataset shows that most TCR sequences were rare, while some public TCRs occurred in many donors.

Donors consisted of healthy bone marrow donors. The PCR contained 60 Vbeta and 13 Jbeta primers. Authors' processing steps: It was a later analysis that counted approximately 81 million unique TCR beta chains, of which around 11 million were shared. TCRdb's table, derived via immunoSEQ multiplex PCR, lists solely in-frame clones and lacks some. That table supplies the V and J calls and clone size; D and trimming were determined from the DNA. The table includes over 70,000 clones, around four fifths detected once. Input material: PBMCs. This TCR came from a male donor in good health and CMV-seronegative.

The CDR3 region is CASSDRSNQPQHF. DNA of the CDR3: TGTGCCAGCAGTGATCGTAGCAATCAGCCCCAGCATTTT. The chain carries TRBV25-1 and TRBJ1-5; D gene ambiguous. Germline V gene data show CDR1 as MGHDK and CDR2 as SYGVNS. The CDR3 has 13 residues. V was shortened by 3 bases and J by 0 bases, with 3 bases between the two germline ends.